This T cell receptor beta chain was recorded in a study of beta chain features in type 1 diabetes. The study reverse transcribed the entire isolated RNA, so it sequenced expressed TCRB transcripts. The method was immunoSEQ multiplex PCR; TCRdb's version includes in-frame clones alone and lacks a portion of them. This sample yields 150,000 to 200,000 clones, of which 50% to 70% are seen a single time; roughly 0.095% belongs to the top ten. Concerning this clone: Its antigen is unknown.

There was one heparinised blood draw per donor, averaging roughly 110 mL. Researchers reported sorting CD4+ naive, central memory, regulatory and stem cell-like memory cells via CD45RO/CCR7/CD25/CD127/CD95/CD27. Findings and caveats of the study: For Type 1 diabetes patients, all four CD4+ subsets carried TCRB CDR3s that were moderately but significantly shorter.

The sample comprised naive CD4+ T cells from blood. The source of this sequence is a young man with type 1 diabetes.

CDR3 amino acids: CASSKGRNTEAFF. DNA for the CDR3: TGTGCCAGCAGCAAAGGACGGAACACTGAAGCTTTCTTT. The chain is built from TRBV21-1 and TRBJ1-1. TRBV21-1 is a listed pseudogene. This CDR3 contains 13 residues.